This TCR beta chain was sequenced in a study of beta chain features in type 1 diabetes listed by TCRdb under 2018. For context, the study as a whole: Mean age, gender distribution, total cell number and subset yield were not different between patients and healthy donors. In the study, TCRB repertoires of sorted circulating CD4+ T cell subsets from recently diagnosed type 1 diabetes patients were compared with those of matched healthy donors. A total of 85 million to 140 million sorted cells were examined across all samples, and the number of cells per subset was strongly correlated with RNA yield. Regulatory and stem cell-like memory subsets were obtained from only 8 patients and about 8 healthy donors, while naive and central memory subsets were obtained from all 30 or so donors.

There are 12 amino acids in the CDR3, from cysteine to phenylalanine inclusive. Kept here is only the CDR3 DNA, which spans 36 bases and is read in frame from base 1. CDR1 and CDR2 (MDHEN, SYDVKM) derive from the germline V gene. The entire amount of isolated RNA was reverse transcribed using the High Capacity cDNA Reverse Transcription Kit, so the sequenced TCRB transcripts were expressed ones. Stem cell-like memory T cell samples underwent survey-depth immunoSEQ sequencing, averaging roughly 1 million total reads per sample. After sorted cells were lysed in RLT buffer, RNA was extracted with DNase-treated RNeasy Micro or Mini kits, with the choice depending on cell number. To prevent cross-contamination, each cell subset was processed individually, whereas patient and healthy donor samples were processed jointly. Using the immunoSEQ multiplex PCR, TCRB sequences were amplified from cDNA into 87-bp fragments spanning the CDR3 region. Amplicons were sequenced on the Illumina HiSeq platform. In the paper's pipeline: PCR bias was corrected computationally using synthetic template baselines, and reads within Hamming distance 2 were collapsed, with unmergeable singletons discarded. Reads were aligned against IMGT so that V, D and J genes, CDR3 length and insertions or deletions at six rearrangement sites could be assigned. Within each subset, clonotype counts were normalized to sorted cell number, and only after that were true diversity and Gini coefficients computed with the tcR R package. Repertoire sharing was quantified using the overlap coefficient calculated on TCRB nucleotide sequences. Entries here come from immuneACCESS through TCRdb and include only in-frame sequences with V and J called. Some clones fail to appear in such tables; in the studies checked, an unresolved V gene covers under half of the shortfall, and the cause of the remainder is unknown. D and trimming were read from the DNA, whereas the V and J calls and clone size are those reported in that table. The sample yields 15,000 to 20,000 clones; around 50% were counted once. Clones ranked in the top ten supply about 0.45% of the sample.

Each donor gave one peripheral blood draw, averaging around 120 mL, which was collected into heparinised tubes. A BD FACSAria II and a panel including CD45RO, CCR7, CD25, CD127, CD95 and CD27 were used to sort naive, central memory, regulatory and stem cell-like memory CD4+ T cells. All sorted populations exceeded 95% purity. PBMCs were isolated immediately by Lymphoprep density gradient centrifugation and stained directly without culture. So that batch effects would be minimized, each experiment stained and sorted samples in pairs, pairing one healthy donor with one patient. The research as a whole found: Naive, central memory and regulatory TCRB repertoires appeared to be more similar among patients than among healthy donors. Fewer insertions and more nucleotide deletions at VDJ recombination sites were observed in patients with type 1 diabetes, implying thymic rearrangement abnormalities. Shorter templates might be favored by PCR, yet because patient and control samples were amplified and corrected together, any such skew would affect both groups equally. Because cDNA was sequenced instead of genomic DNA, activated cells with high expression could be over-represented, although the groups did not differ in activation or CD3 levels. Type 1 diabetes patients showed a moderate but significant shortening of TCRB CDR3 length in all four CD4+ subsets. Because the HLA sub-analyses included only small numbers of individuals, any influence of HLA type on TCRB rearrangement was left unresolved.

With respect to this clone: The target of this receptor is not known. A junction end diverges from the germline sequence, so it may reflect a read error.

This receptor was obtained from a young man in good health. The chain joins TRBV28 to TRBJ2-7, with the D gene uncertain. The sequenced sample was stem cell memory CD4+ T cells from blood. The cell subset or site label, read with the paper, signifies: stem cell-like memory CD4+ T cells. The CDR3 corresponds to CAGSAFLREQYF. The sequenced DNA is TGTGCCGGCAGTGCTTTTTTGAGAGAGCAGTACTTC.